This entry lists 18 T cell receptor beta chains sequenced from one sample in a study of lymphopenia after photon versus proton radiotherapy. Using immunoSEQ multiplex PCR, the repertoire was profiled, and TCRdb retains in-frame clones only, with some absent. The sample carries 60,000 to 75,000 clones, 87% recorded once. The sample was peripheral blood, taken from a patient treated with proton-based radiotherapy. The receptors stem from a man older than 75 with esophageal cancer.

The chain carries TRBV19 and TRBJ2-3; D gene unclear. V dropped 7 bases and J dropped 4 bases, with 15 bases sitting between them. This CDR3 comprises 14 residues. Germline lookup yields CDR1 LNHDA and CDR2 SQIVND (reference sequence). CDR3 DNA sequence: TGTGCCAGTAAAGTAACACCAACCTCAGATACGCAGTATTTT. This encodes CASKVTPTSDTQYF.

The CDR3 here is CASSTLLWGGLYEQYF. CDR3 in DNA: TGTGCCAGCAGCACCCTTCTCTGGGGGGGGCTGTACGAGCAGTACTTC. The rearrangement joins TRBV5-6 to TRBJ2-7; tentatively, D is TRBD2 (7 bases). V lost 4 bases, J lost 4 bases, and 21 bases lay in between. CDR1 and CDR2 (germline): SGHDT, YYEEEE. CDR3 length: 16 residues.

The rearrangement joins TRBV18 to TRBJ1-2; D gene uncertain. The germline V gene has CDR1 KGHSH and CDR2 LQKENI. Deletions cut 2 bases from V and 0 bases from J, with 13 bases between. The CDR3 contains 16 residues. CDR3 protein: CASSPVIEGSNYGYTF. In DNA, the CDR3 is TGTGCCAGCTCACCAGTGATTGAGGGTTCTAACTATGGCTACACCTTC.

The V and J genes are TRBV6-1 and TRBJ2-7; TRBD1 agrees at 9 bases. This CDR3 spans 14 amino acids. The germline gives CDR1 MNHNS, CDR2 SASEGT. Trimming at V came to 5 bases and at J to 6 bases, leaving 8 bases not matched to a gene. CDR3 amino acids: CASSYLGTGSEQYF. CDR3 in DNA: TGTGCCAGCAGTTATCTCGGGACAGGGTCCGAGCAGTACTTC.

The chain employs TRBV10-3 and TRBJ1-2; TRBD1 agrees at 9 bases. The germline V gene has CDR1 ENHRY and CDR2 SYGVKD. The V gene end was trimmed by 7 bases and the J gene end by 3 bases; junction bases not matched to a gene: 6. The CDR3 extends over 14 amino acids. The CDR3 loop is CAITRDRVDYGYTF. As DNA, the CDR3 is TGTGCCATCACTCGGGACAGGGTTGACTATGGCTACACCTTC.

CDR3 sequence (DNA): TGTGCCAGCAGCCCTCTGTGGACAGAATCAAATGAAAAACTGTTTTTT. Translation gives CASSPLWTESNEKLFF. V gene TRBV7-6 combines with J gene TRBJ1-4; D might be TRBD1 (6 bases). Germline V gene lookup returns CDR1 SGHVS and CDR2 FNYEAQ. The length of the CDR3 is 16 residues. The ends were cut back, 5 bases at V and 5 bases at J, with 18 bases in the middle.

This rearrangement joins TRBV9 to TRBJ2-3; TRBD2 is a possible D gene (6 bases). The CDR3 runs to 16 residues. In germline, CDR1 is SGDLS, CDR2 YYNGEE. Trimming stripped 3 bases from V and 1 base from J, with 15 bases between. CDR3 DNA: TGTGCCAGCAGCGGATGGGACTCCAAGGGCACAGATACGCAGTATTTT. It translates to CASSGWDSKGTDTQYF.

The rearrangement uses TRBV7-2 and TRBJ2-7; the D is unclear. V lost 1 base and J lost 3, with 7 bases in between. The CDR3 loop spans 13 amino acids. Germline-derived CDR1 and CDR2 are SGHTA and FQGNSA. The CDR3 is CASSLEVSYEQYF. For the CDR3, the DNA is TGTGCCAGCAGCTTAGAAGTTAGCTACGAGCAGTACTTC.

V usage is TRBV9 and J usage is TRBJ1-2; 7 nucleotides line up with TRBD1. The junction had 4 bases not matched to a gene; V was cut back by 2 bases and J by 3 bases. The germline V gene encodes CDR1 SGDLS and CDR2 YYNGEE. The CDR3 length is 14 residues. In DNA, the CDR3 is TGTGCCAGCAGCGTGGGTGGGACAGACTATGGCTACACCTTC. This gives the protein CASSVGGTDYGYTF.

The chain carries TRBV6-1 and TRBJ2-1; D gene unclear. Trimming cost V 5 bases and J 4 bases, with 6 bases left between them. This CDR3 has 12 residues. Germline V gives CDR1 MNHNS, CDR2 SASEGT. The CDR3 sequence: CASSTDYNEQFF. The CDR3 nucleotides read TGTGCCAGCAGTACGGATTACAATGAGCAGTTCTTC.

The V and J genes are TRBV5-1 and TRBJ1-1; 7 positions match TRBD1. J gave up 1 base and V 4 bases, and 10 bases lay outside the gene matches. The V gene's germline CDR1 is SGHRS and CDR2 YFSETQ. This CDR3 spans 16 amino acids. The CDR3 DNA reads TGCGCCAGCAGCCAAATGCCGGGACAGCAGAACACTGAAGCTTTCTTT. As protein: CASSQMPGQQNTEAFF. The whole variable domain, remainder taken from reference TRBV5-1 and TRBJ1-1, is KAGVTQTPRYLIKTRGQQVTLSCSPISGHRSVSWYQQTPGQGLQFLFEYFSETQRNKGNFPGRFSGRQFSNSRSEMNVSTLELGDSALYLCASSQMPGQQNTEAFFGQGTRLTVV.

The CDR3 region is CASSPILTSSYEQYF. The CDR3 DNA follows: TGTGCCAGCTCACCTATCCTGACAAGTTCCTACGAGCAGTACTTC. V and J are TRBV18 and TRBJ2-7; D gene unclear. This CDR3 comprises 15 residues. The germline V and J ends were trimmed by 3 bases and 1 base, with 13 bases remaining between them. CDR1 and CDR2 from the germline V gene are KGHSH and LQKENI.

The genes are TRBV10-3 and TRBJ2-3, with D maybe TRBD2 (5 bases). This CDR3 has 13 residues. Germline V gene sequence: CDR1 ENHRY, CDR2 SYGVKD. The V gene lost 6 bases and the J gene lost 5 bases, with 12 bases spanning the gap. The CDR3 nucleotides are TGTGCCATCAGGCCAGCAGAGGGAGATACGCAGTATTTT. It specifies CAIRPAEGDTQYF.

The rearrangement uses TRBV6-6 and TRBJ1-1; D remains unclear. Germline V gene lookup returns CDR1 MNHNY and CDR2 SVGAGI (reference sequence). V was clipped by 7 bases and J by 7 bases, with 13 bases between them. This CDR3 is built from 12 residues. DNA for the CDR3: TGTGCCAGCACCGACACGGATCTTGAAGCTTTCTTT. Translating gives CASTDTDLEAFF.

The chain has TRBV27 and TRBJ2-3, with D possibly TRBD1 on 6 matching bases. The CDR3 has 15 residues. V was cut by 8 bases and J by 6 bases, with 21 bases left in between. Per the germline V gene, CDR1 is MNHEY and CDR2 is SMNVEV (reference sequence). CDR3 sequence reads: CASSKGQGQWDTQYF. The CDR3 DNA is TGTGCCAGCTCAAAGGGGCAGGGACAATGGGATACGCAGTATTTT.

This clone was seen just once. The chain links TRBV27 to TRBJ1-2; 8 nucleotides line up with TRBD1. The V gene end was trimmed by 5 bases and the J gene end by 8 bases; junction bases not matched to a gene: 10. The CDR3 spans 14 residues. Germline V gene sequence: CDR1 MNHEY, CDR2 SMNVEV (reference sequence). The CDR3 here is CASSPPQGANGYTF. DNA for the CDR3: TGTGCCAGCAGTCCCCCTCAGGGGGCGAACGGCTACACCTTC.

The chain uses TRBV19 and TRBJ2-5; no firm D call. This CDR3 has 13 residues. The germline V and J ends were trimmed by 4 bases and 5 bases, with 11 bases remaining between them. Germline V lookup: CDR1 LNHDA, CDR2 SQIVND (reference sequence). The CDR3, as DNA: TGTGCCAGTAGTACCCGGCCGCGGGAGACCCAGTACTTC. Translation gives CASSTRPRETQYF.

This clone was seen more than once but under ten times. The chain joins TRBV5-1 to TRBJ1-2; D may be TRBD1 (6 bases). The CDR3 is made up of 15 amino acids. V lost 0 bases, J lost 6 bases, and 15 bases lay in between. Germline-derived CDR1 and CDR2 are SGHRS and YFSETQ. As DNA, the CDR3 is TGCGCCAGCAGCTTGGGACAGGCCCTCCTTCATGGCTACACCTTC. It encodes CASSLGQALLHGYTF.